A single T cell receptor (beta chain) is shown here with its context. What antigen it recognizes has not been identified. No clone much larger than this one lies a single base away; base qualities are absent. Each collaborating institution followed its own protocols to collect whole blood in K2EDTA tubes. For TCRbeta analysis, collaborators shipped samples as frozen whole blood, isolated PBMCs, or DNA extracted from either of those sample types. Measured from the cysteine to the phenylalanine, the CDR3 is 13 residues long. Of the read, only the CDR3 DNA is kept; its 39 bases are in frame from base 1. V is shortened by 5 bases, J by 0 bases, and the region joining them spans 7 bases. TCRbeta CDR3 regions were amplified from genomic DNA by means of the immunoSEQ Assay, a bias-controlled multiplex PCR. On the study's bioinformatics: Nucleated cell counts per sample were estimated from amplification of reference gene primers within the assay. To quantify the absolute abundance of each unique TCRbeta CDR3 rearrangement, sequence reads were collapsed and filtered. For each sample, productive Simpson clonality was calculated as the square root of Simpson's diversity index over productive rearrangements. TCRdb took over this immuneACCESS table, retaining in-frame rearrangements with V and J assigned. Such tables are incomplete; in checked studies, under half of the missing clones stem from an unresolved V gene, and the remainder is unexplained. V, J and clone size were drawn from that table, and D and trimming were deduced from the DNA. This sample has roughly 200,000 clones in its table, and 80% to 85% of those were observed once. Around 18% of the sample goes to the ten largest clones.

The sample belongs to a study of blood T cell repertoires in COVID-19 (dated by TCRdb to the early 2020s). Study-wide context: Collaborator samples came from the United States, Italy and Spain and covered acute and convalescent phases of COVID-19. The sample metadata nearly always contained a de-identified subject ID, COVID-19 status, age in years and sex. HLA class I and class II types, where available, came from metadata supplied by the sample provider rather than from assay-based typing. A freely available public database, intended as a resource for researchers studying the immune response to SARS-CoV-2, is where the repertoires were released. The prospective study material was composed of cDNA or gDNA derived from T cells, B-cell-depleted T cells, or PBMCs. Subjects who had been exposed to COVID-19, were actively infected with it, or had recovered from it provided the deeply sampled blood TCRbeta repertoires that made up the dataset. The samples were drawn from the first 160 participants of the ongoing ImmuneRACE study and from 950 to 1,500 subjects provided by 6 global collaborators.

The research as a whole found: The quantity of clinical and demographic metadata differed by source and by participant and was supplied without curation.

This TCR came from a woman older than 75 with active or convalescent COVID-19. Input material: peripheral blood. The chain is encoded by TRBV12-3 or TRBV12-4 joined to TRBJ1-2, with the identity of the D gene unclear. CDR3 sequence: CASSTHPNYGYTF. DNA sequence: TGTGCCAGCAGTACACATCCTAACTATGGCTACACCTTC.